Included here is one TCR beta chain sequence, with context. Its cognate antigen has yet to be identified. Base qualities were left out, and no much larger clone turns up one base away. Unmatched junction bases come to 4, with V trimmed by 6 bases and J by 0 bases. The germline V gene yields SNHLY for CDR1 and FYNNEI for CDR2. From cysteine to phenylalanine, the CDR3 is 16 amino acids long. The retained sequence is limited to the CDR3, 48 bases, with the frame set at the first base. This record belongs to a study of technical replicates of blood from a handful of donors (dated by TCRdb to about 2017). The receptor library was made with the immunoSEQ multiplex PCR assay. The clones in this table, taken by TCRdb from immuneACCESS, are in-frame only. Not every clone is retained; where verified, under half of the shortfall comes from an unresolved V gene, and the cause of the rest is unknown. This sample comprises around 97,000 clones, roughly 96% of them detected only once. 0.36% of the sample comes from the top ten.

Sequencing was performed on T cells isolated from PBMCs. This receptor was obtained from a human donor in good health. Here the chain combines TRBV2 and TRBJ2-7; 14 nucleotides in the junction match TRBD2. The DNA sequence is TGTGCCAGCAGGACTAGCGGGAGGGGAGTCTCCTACGAGCAGTACTTC. This gives the protein CASRTSGRGVSYEQYF. Full variable domain (CDR3 extended with the reference TRBV2 and TRBJ2-7 proteins): EPEVTQTPSHQVTQMGQEVILRCVPISNHLYFYWYRQILGQKVEFLVSFYNNEISEKSEIFDDQFSVERPDGSNFTLKIRSTKLEDSAMYFCASRTSGRGVSYEQYFGPGTRLTVT.